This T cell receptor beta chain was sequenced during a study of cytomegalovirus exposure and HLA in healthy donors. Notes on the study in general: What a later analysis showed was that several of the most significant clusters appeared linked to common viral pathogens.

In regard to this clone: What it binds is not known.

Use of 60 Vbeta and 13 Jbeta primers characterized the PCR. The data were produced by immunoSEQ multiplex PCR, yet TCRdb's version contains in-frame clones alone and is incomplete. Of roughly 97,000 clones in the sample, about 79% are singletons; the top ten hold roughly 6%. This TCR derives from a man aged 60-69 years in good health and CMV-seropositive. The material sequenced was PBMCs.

CDR3: CASRGDRGGRETQYF. CDR3 in DNA: TGTGCCAGCAGGGGGGACAGGGGGGGACGAGAGACCCAGTACTTC. The V call is TRBV2, the J call TRBJ2-5; 11 positions match TRBD1. V was clipped by 6 bases and J by 4 bases; unmatched bases: 7. Germline V gene data show CDR1 as SNHLY and CDR2 as FYNNEI. The CDR3 is 15 amino acids.